What follows is one TCR beta chain and its context. Antigen unknown. Authors' processing steps: Sequence data from immunoSEQ were junction-only and lacked quality scores; consequently, filtering differed. TCRdb's copy holds only in-frame clones and misses some; the assay was immunoSEQ multiplex PCR. V, J and clone size derive from that table, while D and trimming were established from the DNA sequence. The sample lists fewer than 650,000 clones; around 80% were seen once. Germline V gene sequence: CDR1 ENHRY, CDR2 SYGVKD. The CDR3 is 11 residues long. V was trimmed by 2 bases and J by 10 bases, leaving 8 bases between them. Unsorted samples, those not sorted, used some 100 million PBMCs for genomic DNA. This sample was taken from a study of shared clonotypes between healthy human individuals. Study-level findings and limits: The expectation was that sequencing depth would affect clonotype sharing among donors. Enrolling few donors narrowed the genetic and exposure-history diversity that was represented.

The clonotype originates from a woman aged 40 to 49 in good health. Some clones in this sample may be carry-over from other donors' samples. The chain is built from TRBV10-3 and TRBJ1-1; the D is unclear. The sample taken for sequencing was PBMCs. CDR3 amino acids: CAISESSGAFF. The CDR3 DNA follows: TGTGCCATCAGTGAGAGTAGTGGAGCTTTCTTT.